The sequence of this TCR beta chain was determined in a study of CD8+CD57+ T cells in acquired aplastic anemia (dated by TCRdb to 2016 to 2019). At the level of the whole study: A mean of roughly 3.2 ug of DNA, ranging from 0.2 to 27.4 ug, was extracted from sorted CD4+ and CD8+ cells. A CD8+CD57+ expansion meant a frequency higher than the mean frequency seen in healthy subjects.

The sample holds a few counts of this clonotype. Its target antigen remains unknown. Its ends do not fully match the called genes, so a read error is possible. Genomic DNA was used as template for profiling of TCR beta VDJ combinations and CDR3 sequences. An Illumina HiSeq 2000 was the platform used for TCR repertoire sequencing. In the paper's pipeline: Repertoire assessment relied on Simpson's diversity index, CDR3 size and DJ length profiles, and TRBV/TRBJ rearrangement plots. The immunodominant clone was defined as the most abundant DNA sequence in deep sequencing data. CDR3 amino acid sequences were screened for sharing across subjects and were compared with published repertoires and the VDJdb database. Using fastp trimming at Q25 and MiXCR clonotype assembly, TCRdb reanalyzed the public sequencing data and kept in-frame beta chains. A single entry per CDR3 protein holds the most common genes and DNA from its merged rows. It is TCRdb's table, rather than the study itself, that gives the V and J calls and clone size. The sample table lists just over 450,000 distinct CDR3 sequences, around 33% of them with a count of one. The top ten clones comprise less than 0.85% of the sample.

The germline V gene provides CDR1 SGDLS and CDR2 YYNGEE. The CDR3, from cysteine to phenylalanine, totals 16 residues. Just the 48-base CDR3 DNA is kept, in frame starting at base 1. Patients chosen for sequencing had shown expansion of CD8+CD57+ cells by flow cytometry. Every patient had a diagnosis of severe acquired aplastic anemia based on International Study of Aplastic Anemia and Agranulocytosis and Camitta criteria. No therapy had been received by the patients at the time of blood sampling. In this study, sorted CD4+ and CD8+ T cells from the blood of healthy subjects and of severe aplastic anemia patients had their TCR repertoires deep-sequenced. Patients were enrolled under clinicaltrials.gov protocols 00001620, 01623167, 00001397, 00071045, 00081523 and 00961064 in the USA. Ficoll-Paque density gradient centrifugation was used to isolate peripheral blood mononuclear cells. Before DNA extraction, CD4+ and CD8+ T cells were sorted with FACS or magnetic beads.

The paper's findings and limits, for the study overall: Around 27 CD8+ CDR3 sequences were found to be shared between patients and controls, but these sequences appeared to be highly expressed in patients and within the immunodominant clones of the patients. Patients and healthy controls showed no significant difference in CD8+ Simpson's diversity (P=0.060).

This TCR derives from a human donor with aplastic anemia. The chain is made from TRBV9 and TRBJ2-3; 14 central bases correspond to TRBD2. The specimen sequenced was sorted CD4+, CD8+, or CD8+CD57+ T cells (not recorded which) from PBMCs. The CDR3 corresponds to CASGVGLAGGTDTQYF. The sequenced DNA: TGTGCCAGCGGCGTGGGACTAGCGGGGGGCACAGATACGCAGTATTTT.